This is a list of T cell receptor beta chains from one sample in a study of blood T cell repertoires in COVID-19. Here immunoSEQ multiplex PCR was the method, and the copy in TCRdb shows in-frame clones only, minus some. This table holds about 410,000 clones, around 91% found once. Sample: PBMCs or T cells enriched from blood (not recorded which). These receptor sequences come from a man aged 18 to 29 who had recovered from COVID-19. CDR3s include the opening cysteine and the closing phenylalanine or tryptophan. Each record gives: CDR3 DNA, CDR3 protein, J gene, D gene, V gene. D genes are given only for firm matches.

cdr3_nt: TGTGCCAGCAGCTTAGTACAGGGCAGTCCCGGGGAGCTGTTTTTT
cdr3_aa: CASSLVQGSPGELFF
j_call: TRBJ2-2
d_call: NA
v_call: TRBV11-2

cdr3_nt: TGTGCCAGCCTGGGTGAGGGAGCCTACGAGCAGTACTTC
cdr3_aa: CASLGEGAYEQYF
j_call: TRBJ2-7
d_call: NA
v_call: TRBV2

cdr3_nt: TGTGCCAGCAGGGAAGCGGGAGACGAGCAGTACTTC
cdr3_aa: CASREAGDEQYF
j_call: TRBJ2-7
d_call: TRBD2
v_call: TRBV2

cdr3_nt: TGCGCCAGCAGCCAAGATCAAGGGACTAAATCCTACGAGCAGTACTTC
cdr3_aa: CASSQDQGTKSYEQYF
j_call: TRBJ2-7
d_call: TRBD2
v_call: TRBV4-1

cdr3_nt: TGTGCCAGCAGAAAAGGCGGGAGGGTCCAAGAGACCCAGTACTTC
cdr3_aa: CASRKGGRVQETQYF
j_call: TRBJ2-5
d_call: TRBD2
v_call: TRBV28

cdr3_nt: TGTGCCAGTACTACTGGCAGGACAGGAGGCTACACCTTC
cdr3_aa: CASTTGRTGGYTF
j_call: TRBJ1-2
d_call: TRBD1
v_call: TRBV19

cdr3_nt: TGCGCCAGCAGCTTGGCGGGGAGCGCTTTCTTT
cdr3_aa: CASSLAGSAFF
j_call: TRBJ1-1
d_call: NA
v_call: TRBV5-1

cdr3_nt: TGTGCCAGCAGCCCAGGGGCCGGGACTAGAAGCTACGAGCAGTACTTC
cdr3_aa: CASSPGAGTRSYEQYF
j_call: TRBJ2-7
d_call: TRBD2
v_call: TRBV7-8

cdr3_nt: TGTGCCAGCAGCTCGGCTAGCGCCACCGGGGAGCTGTTTTTT
cdr3_aa: CASSSASATGELFF
j_call: TRBJ2-2
d_call: NA
v_call: TRBV7-3

cdr3_nt: TGTGCCAGCAGCACCGGAGCCCTCAAGGAAGCTTTCTTT
cdr3_aa: CASSTGALKEAFF
j_call: TRBJ1-1
d_call: NA
v_call: TRBV7-9

cdr3_nt: TGTGCCAGCAGTGAACCCAGGGGTGATTCACCCCTCCACTTT
cdr3_aa: CASSEPRGDSPLHF
j_call: TRBJ1-6
d_call: NA
v_call: TRBV6-1

cdr3_nt: TGTGCCAGCAGGCGGGACGCCAGTAATTCACCCCTCCACTTT
cdr3_aa: CASRRDASNSPLHF
j_call: TRBJ1-6
d_call: NA
v_call: TRBV7-2

cdr3_nt: TGTGCCACCTCTCCCGGCAGGGATTTTGGCTACACCTTC
cdr3_aa: CATSPGRDFGYTF
j_call: TRBJ1-2
d_call: NA
v_call: TRBV6-5

cdr3_nt: TGTGCCAGCAGCTTACAAACGGGATCGACAGGCCGCACAGATACGCAGTATTTT
cdr3_aa: CASSLQTGSTGRTDTQYF
j_call: TRBJ2-3
d_call: NA
v_call: TRBV9

cdr3_nt: TGTGCCAGTAGTATCGGGACAGTCAATGGTGGCTACACCTTC
cdr3_aa: CASSIGTVNGGYTF
j_call: TRBJ1-2
d_call: TRBD1
v_call: TRBV19

cdr3_nt: TGTGCCTGGAGGGAGGATTATGGCTACACCTTC
cdr3_aa: CAWREDYGYTF
j_call: TRBJ1-2
d_call: NA
v_call: TRBV30

cdr3_nt: TGTGCCAGCAGTTTATTGCTCCTACCCTCCTACAATGAGCAGTTCTTC
cdr3_aa: CASSLLLLPSYNEQFF
j_call: TRBJ2-1
d_call: NA
v_call: TRBV27

cdr3_nt: TGTGCCATCAGTGAGTCCCTTAATTCACCCCTCCACTTT
cdr3_aa: CAISESLNSPLHF
j_call: TRBJ1-6
d_call: NA
v_call: TRBV10-3

cdr3_nt: TGTGCCAGCAGCTTAGCACCTAGTTACTACAATGAGCAGTTCTTC
cdr3_aa: CASSLAPSYYNEQFF
j_call: TRBJ2-1
d_call: NA
v_call: TRBV7-2

cdr3_nt: TGTGCCAGCACCCCGTTCATGGGACAGGGATGGCAAGAGACCCAGTACTTC
cdr3_aa: CASTPFMGQGWQETQYF
j_call: TRBJ2-5
d_call: TRBD1
v_call: TRBV5-4

cdr3_nt: TGTGCCAGCAGCTCACCAGAGACACCTAACACTGAAGCTTTCTTT
cdr3_aa: CASSSPETPNTEAFF
j_call: TRBJ1-1
d_call: NA
v_call: TRBV5-6

cdr3_nt: TGTGCCAGCAGTTCGGGGAGAACCGATGAGCAGTTCTTC
cdr3_aa: CASSSGRTDEQFF
j_call: TRBJ2-1
d_call: NA
v_call: TRBV2

cdr3_nt: TGTGCCAGCAGTTTACGAAGCGGGACCGGGGAGCTGTTTTTT
cdr3_aa: CASSLRSGTGELFF
j_call: TRBJ2-2
d_call: NA
v_call: TRBV28

cdr3_nt: TGTGCCTGGAGCGGGGCGGGGCTCTACAATGAGCAGTTCTTC
cdr3_aa: CAWSGAGLYNEQFF
j_call: TRBJ2-1
d_call: NA
v_call: TRBV30

cdr3_nt: TGCGCCAGCAGCTTGGGGGACAACTTGGGGGATCAGCCCCAGCATTTT
cdr3_aa: CASSLGDNLGDQPQHF
j_call: TRBJ1-5
d_call: NA
v_call: TRBV5-1

cdr3_nt: TGTGCCAGCAGCCAAGATGGCGGGGGGGGAGGTGCAGATACGCAGTATTTT
cdr3_aa: CASSQDGGGGGADTQYF
j_call: TRBJ2-3
d_call: TRBD2
v_call: TRBV3-1/TRBV3-2

cdr3_nt: TGTGCCAGCAGCCCGGGACTTATATTCTACGAGCAGTACTTC
cdr3_aa: CASSPGLIFYEQYF
j_call: TRBJ2-7
d_call: NA
v_call: TRBV9

cdr3_nt: TGTGCCAGCAGCTTAGCCAGACTAAGCTCCTACGAGCAGTACTTC
cdr3_aa: CASSLARLSSYEQYF
j_call: TRBJ2-7
d_call: NA
v_call: TRBV7-9